This T cell receptor beta chain was captured by sequencing in a study of blood T cell repertoires in COVID-19. Assay used: immunoSEQ multiplex PCR; TCRdb lists only in-frame clones, some missing. Here the sample spans almost 250,000 clones, 85% to 90% being singletons. After removal of 11 bases from V and 11 bases from J, the junction contained 15 bases not matched to a gene. The CDR3 runs to 13 residues. In germline, CDR1 is MNHEY, CDR2 SVGAGI. The TCR sequence derives from a woman under 40 who had recovered from COVID-19. The sample consisted of PBMCs or T cells enriched from blood (not recorded which). V is TRBV6-5 and J is TRBJ1-5; TRBD1 aligns across 7 bases. CDR3 nucleotides: TGTGCCCCGGGCGGCTCCAGGGGGAAGGCCCAGCATTTT. This sequence encodes CAPGGSRGKAQHF.